This T cell receptor (beta chain) was sequenced for a study of T cells in women clearing cervical HPV infection. Regarding the study as a whole: Richness plus V gene abundances separated cases from controls with AUC roughly 0.85.

Remarks on this clone: The antigen is unknown. The read is 3 residues too short to cover the CDR3 end, so that end is filled in from the germline J gene.

The CDR3 extends over 13 amino acids. Looked up from germline, CDR1 is SGHNT and CDR2 is YENEEA. TCR beta CDR3 amplified by multiplex PCR from roughly 1,100 ng genomic DNA. Produced via immunoSEQ multiplex PCR; TCRdb's table is partial and in-frame only. The clone table shows around 19,000 clones, with the ten largest holding around 5%. This TCR came from a woman aged 18 to 75 with a cervical HPV16 infection that either progressed to CIN3+ or cleared (not recorded which). The V gene is TRBV11-3, the J gene TRBJ1-4, with TRBD1 matching 9 bases. Sequencing was carried out using blood buffy coat. The CDR3 DNA, read in part, is TGTGCCAGCAGTGGGACAGGGAAGTCACCA. It translates to CASSGTGKSP. The complete CDR3 reads CASSGTGKSPLFF.